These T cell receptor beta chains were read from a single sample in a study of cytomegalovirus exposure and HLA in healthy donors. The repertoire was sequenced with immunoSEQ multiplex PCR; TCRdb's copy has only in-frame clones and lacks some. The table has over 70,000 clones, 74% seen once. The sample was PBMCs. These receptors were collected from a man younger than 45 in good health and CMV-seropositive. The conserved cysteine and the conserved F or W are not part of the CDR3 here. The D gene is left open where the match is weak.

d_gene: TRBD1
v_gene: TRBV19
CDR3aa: ASNYRGKNQPQH

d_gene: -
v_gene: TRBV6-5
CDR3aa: ASSYGRPDADTQY

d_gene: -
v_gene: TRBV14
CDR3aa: ASSQGERVRYTEAF

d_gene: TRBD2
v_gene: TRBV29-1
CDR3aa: SVEGGGLGQY

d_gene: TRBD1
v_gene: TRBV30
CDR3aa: AWNKGQASNQPQH

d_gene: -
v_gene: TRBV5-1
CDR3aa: ASSLGGQIYEQY

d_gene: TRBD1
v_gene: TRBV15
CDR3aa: ATSINRGPLYEQY

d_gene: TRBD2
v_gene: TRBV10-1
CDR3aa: ASSEIAGPQETQY

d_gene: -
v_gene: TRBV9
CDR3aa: ASSISGSPYNEQF

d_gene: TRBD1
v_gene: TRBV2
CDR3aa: ASLDREKNEQY

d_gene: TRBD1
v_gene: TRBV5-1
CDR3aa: ASSELSGGPSYEQY

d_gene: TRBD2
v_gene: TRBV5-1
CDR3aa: ASSLNGGSDYEQY

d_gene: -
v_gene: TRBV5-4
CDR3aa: ASSLDRNYGYT

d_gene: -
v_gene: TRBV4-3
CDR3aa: ASRRLTDAEAF

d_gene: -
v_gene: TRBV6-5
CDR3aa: ASSRDQESGTQY

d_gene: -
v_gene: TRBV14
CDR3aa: ASSQDFGTRGSPLH

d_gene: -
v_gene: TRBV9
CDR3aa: ASSVGEPGTEAF

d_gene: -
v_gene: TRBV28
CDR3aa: ASSLGGDDQRGYT

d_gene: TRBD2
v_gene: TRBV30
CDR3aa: AWSQREDNTGELF

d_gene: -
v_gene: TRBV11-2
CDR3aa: ASSLLSRDKGTRQF

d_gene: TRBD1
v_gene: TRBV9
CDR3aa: ASSVGTDNQPQN

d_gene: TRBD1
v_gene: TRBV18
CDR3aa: ASSPSQTGENTEAF

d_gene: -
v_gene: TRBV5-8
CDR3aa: ASSFPGSSPLH

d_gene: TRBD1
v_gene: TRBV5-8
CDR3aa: ASSLAGGFPFGEAF

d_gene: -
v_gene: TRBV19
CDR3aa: ASSIGGVQETQY

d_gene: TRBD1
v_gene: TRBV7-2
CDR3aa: ASGQGLYEQY

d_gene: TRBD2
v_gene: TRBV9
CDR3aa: ASSVGGAGGSTDTQY

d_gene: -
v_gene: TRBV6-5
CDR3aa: ASGAQEGYGYT

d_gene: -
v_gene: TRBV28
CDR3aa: ASSLLQYSEAF

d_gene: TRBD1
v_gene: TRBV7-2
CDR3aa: ASSERGQSNQPQH

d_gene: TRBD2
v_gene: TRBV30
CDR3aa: AWIRAGVLYEQY